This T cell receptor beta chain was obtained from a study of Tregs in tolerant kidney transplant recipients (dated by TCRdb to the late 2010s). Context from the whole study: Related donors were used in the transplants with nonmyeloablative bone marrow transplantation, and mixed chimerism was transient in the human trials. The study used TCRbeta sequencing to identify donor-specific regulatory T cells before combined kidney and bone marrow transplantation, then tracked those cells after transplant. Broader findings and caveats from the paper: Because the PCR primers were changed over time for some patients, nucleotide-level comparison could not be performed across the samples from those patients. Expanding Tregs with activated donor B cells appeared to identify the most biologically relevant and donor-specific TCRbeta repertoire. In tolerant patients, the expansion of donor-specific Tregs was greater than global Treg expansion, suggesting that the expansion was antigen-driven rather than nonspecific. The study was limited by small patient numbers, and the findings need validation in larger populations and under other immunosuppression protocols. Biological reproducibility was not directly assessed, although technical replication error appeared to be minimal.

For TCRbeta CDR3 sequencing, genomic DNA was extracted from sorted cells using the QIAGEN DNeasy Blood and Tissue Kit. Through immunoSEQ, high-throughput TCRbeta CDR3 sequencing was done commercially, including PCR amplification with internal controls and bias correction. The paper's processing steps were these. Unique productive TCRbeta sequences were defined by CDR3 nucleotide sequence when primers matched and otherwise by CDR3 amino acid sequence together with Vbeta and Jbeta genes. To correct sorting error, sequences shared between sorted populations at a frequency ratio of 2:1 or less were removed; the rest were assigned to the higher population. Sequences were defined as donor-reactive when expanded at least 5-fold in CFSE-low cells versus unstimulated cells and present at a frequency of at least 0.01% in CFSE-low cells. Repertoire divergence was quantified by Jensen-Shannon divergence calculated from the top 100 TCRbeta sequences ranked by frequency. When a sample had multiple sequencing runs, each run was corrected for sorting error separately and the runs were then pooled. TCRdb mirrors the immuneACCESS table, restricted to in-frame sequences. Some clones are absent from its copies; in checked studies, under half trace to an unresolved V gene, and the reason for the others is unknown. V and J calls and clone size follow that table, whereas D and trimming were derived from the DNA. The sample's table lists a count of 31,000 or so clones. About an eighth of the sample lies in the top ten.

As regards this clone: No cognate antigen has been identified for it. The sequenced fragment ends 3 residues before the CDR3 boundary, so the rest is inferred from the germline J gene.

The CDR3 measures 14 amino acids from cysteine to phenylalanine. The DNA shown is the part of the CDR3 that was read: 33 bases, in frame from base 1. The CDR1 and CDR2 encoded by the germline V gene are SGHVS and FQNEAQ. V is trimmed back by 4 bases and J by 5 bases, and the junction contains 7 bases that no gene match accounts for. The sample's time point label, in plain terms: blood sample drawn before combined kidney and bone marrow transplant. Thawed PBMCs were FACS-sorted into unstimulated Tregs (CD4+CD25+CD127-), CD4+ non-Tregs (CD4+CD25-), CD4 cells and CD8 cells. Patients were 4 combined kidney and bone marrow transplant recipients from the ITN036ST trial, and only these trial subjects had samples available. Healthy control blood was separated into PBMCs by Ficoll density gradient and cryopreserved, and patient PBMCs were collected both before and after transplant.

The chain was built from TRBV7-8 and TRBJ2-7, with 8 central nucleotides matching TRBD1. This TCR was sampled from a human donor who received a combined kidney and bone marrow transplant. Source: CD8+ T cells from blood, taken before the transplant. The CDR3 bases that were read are TGTGCCAGCAGCTCTGGACAGGGCCTTAACGAG. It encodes CASSSGQGLNE. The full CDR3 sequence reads CASSSGQGLNEQYF. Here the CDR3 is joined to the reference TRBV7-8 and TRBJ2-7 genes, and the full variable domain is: GAGVSQSPRYKVAKRGQDVALRCDPISGHVSLFWYQQALGQGPEFLTYFQNEAQLDKSGLPSDRFFAERPEGSVSTLKIQRTQQEDSAVYLCASSSGQGLNEQYFGPGTRLTVT.